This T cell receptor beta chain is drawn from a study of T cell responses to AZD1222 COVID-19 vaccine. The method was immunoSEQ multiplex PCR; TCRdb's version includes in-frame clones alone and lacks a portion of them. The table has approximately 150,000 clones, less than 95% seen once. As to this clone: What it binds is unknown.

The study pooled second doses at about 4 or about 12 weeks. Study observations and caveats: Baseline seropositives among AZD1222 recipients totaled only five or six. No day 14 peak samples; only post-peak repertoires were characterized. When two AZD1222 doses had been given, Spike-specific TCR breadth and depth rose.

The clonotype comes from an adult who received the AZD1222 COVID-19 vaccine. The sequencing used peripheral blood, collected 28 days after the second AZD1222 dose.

The CDR3 DNA follows: TGCGCCAGCAGCCCTACCCGGGACCTTTTGCTTTTTGAAACTGAAGCTTTCTTT. This encodes CASSPTRDLLLFETEAFF. The J gene is TRBJ1-1, the V gene TRBV4-1, with D perhaps matching TRBD1 (5 bases). V gave up 4 bases and J gave up 5 bases, with 26 bases separating them. The CDR3 extends over 18 amino acids. Germline CDR1 is MGHRA and CDR2 is YSYEKL.